This T cell receptor beta chain is drawn from a study of tumor-infiltrating lymphocytes in primary liver carcinoma. Study-level background: Samples gave roughly 3.5 to 7.5 million productive TCRbeta reads, similar across tissue types.

The authors took blood RNA from unsorted whole blood and also extracted germline DNA. A note on this clonotype: Its matching antigen is unknown.

Germline V gene sequence: CDR1 SGHRS, CDR2 YFSETQ. The CDR3 length is 15 residues. V lost 3 bases, J lost 2 bases, and 7 bases stayed unmatched. Study outcomes and limitations: Compared with blood, tumor repertoires held significantly more in their top 250 clones. Pairs comparing tumor with adjacent tissue or blood overlapped less than pairs drawn from tumor regions. CD4+ and CD8+ repertoires could not be compared in these unsorted bulk samples.

A constant-region primer served to make TCR beta cDNA from roughly 500 ng total RNA. For TCR beta, libraries were produced by three nested multiplex PCR rounds using slightly modified ARM-PCR. Primers for the first two PCR rounds were TRBV1-TRBV30 forward primers and a C-beta reverse primer (about 9 cycles per round). TCRdb itself ran the multiplex PCR reads through MiXCR, one entry per CDR3 protein. The table records about 200,000 distinct CDR3 sequences, less than 75% of them present only once. The chain joins TRBV5-1 to TRBJ2-7, with 8 bases fitting TRBD1. The sequenced material came from peripheral blood. This clonotype originated in a woman in her fifties or sixties with primary liver carcinoma and hepatitis B virus infection. CDR3 region: CASSSPRDRTYEQYF. The CDR3, as DNA: TGCGCCAGCAGCTCACCCCGGGACAGGACCTACGAGCAGTACTTC.